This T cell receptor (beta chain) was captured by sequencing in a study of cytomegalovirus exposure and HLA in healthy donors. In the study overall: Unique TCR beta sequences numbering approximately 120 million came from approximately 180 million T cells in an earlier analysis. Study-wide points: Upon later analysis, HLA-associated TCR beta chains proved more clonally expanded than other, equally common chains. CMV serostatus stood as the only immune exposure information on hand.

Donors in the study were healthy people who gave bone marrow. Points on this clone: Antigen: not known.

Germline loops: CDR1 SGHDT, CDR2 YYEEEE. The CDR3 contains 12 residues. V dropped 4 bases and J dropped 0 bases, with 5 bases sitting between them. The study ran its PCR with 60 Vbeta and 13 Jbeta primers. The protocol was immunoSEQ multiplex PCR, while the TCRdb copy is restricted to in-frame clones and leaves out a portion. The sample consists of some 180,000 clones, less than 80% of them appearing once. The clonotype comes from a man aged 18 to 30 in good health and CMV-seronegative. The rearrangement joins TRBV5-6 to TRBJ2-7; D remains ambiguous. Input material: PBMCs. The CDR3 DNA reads TGTGCCAGCAGCCAGAACTCCTACGAGCAGTACTTC. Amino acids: CASSQNSYEQYF.